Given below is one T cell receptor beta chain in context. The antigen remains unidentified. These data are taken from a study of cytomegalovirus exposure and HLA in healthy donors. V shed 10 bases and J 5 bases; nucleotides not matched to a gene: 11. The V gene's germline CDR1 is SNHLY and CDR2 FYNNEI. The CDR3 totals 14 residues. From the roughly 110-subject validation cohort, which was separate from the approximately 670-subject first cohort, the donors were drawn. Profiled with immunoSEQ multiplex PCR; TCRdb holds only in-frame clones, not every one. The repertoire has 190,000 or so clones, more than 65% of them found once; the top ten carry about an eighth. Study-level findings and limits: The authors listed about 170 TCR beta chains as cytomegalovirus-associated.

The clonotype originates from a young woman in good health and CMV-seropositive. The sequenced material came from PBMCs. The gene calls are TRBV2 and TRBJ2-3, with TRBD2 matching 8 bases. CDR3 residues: CATKPRGAQDTQYF. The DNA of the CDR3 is TGTGCCACCAAGCCGCGGGGGGCTCAAGATACGCAGTATTTT.